This TCR beta chain came from a study of T cell responses to AZD1222 COVID-19 vaccine. Notes on the study in general: Among the donors, most were white British and more were female, and clonal diversity was possibly underestimated. Reportedly, close to half of spike-specific TCRs are directed against unmutated variant regions.

In its sample, this clone was seen a few times. Its antigen is not identified. TCRdb's table, derived via immunoSEQ multiplex PCR, lists solely in-frame clones and lacks some. Among about 120,000 clones, around nine tenths were seen once, and the ten largest hold around a tenth. V was shortened by 1 base and J by 0 bases, with 4 bases between the two germline ends. CDR1 is LNHDA, CDR2 SQIVND, per germline (reference sequence). The length of the CDR3 is 14 residues. The source of this sequence is an adult in good health. The source material was peripheral blood, sampled on day 0 of AZD1222 vaccination. V and J are TRBV19 and TRBJ1-3; no firm D call. The CDR3 is CASSIGPSGNTIYF. The CDR3 coding sequence is TGTGCCAGTAGTATAGGTCCCTCTGGAAACACCATATATTTT.